This T cell receptor (beta chain) was documented in a study of cytomegalovirus exposure and HLA in healthy donors. Findings and caveats of the study: In terms of immune exposure information, only CMV serostatus was available.

This clone was recorded only once. Its antigen remains unknown. It was with 60 Vbeta and 13 Jbeta primers that the PCR ran. Produced via immunoSEQ multiplex PCR; TCRdb's table is partial and in-frame only. This sample has more than 80,000 clones, with 65% to 90% found just once. Source material: PBMCs. The TCR comes from a man between 45 and 60 years old in good health and CMV-seronegative.

The chain's CDR3 is CAIKGGQGSEGQETQYF. CDR3 coding DNA: TGTGCCATCAAGGGGGGACAGGGAAGTGAGGGACAAGAGACCCAGTACTTC. The rearrangement links TRBV10-3 to TRBJ2-5, with 9 nucleotides matching TRBD1. Trimming took 7 bases from V and 2 from J; bases not matched to a gene: 14. This CDR3 contains 17 residues. Germline-derived CDR1 and CDR2 are ENHRY and SYGVKD.